The entry that follows covers one TCR beta chain sequence. A junction boundary mismatches the germline segment, possibly from a read error. This specimen comes from a study of tumor and adjacent non-tumor tissue in lung cancer. This sample's RNA came from whole unsorted tissue. TCRbeta libraries were built with three rounds of nested PCR, modified from ARM-PCR. In TCRdb, the multiplex PCR reads were re-called with MiXCR into one record per CDR3 protein. The repertoire includes approximately 120,000 distinct CDR3 sequences, approximately 66% of them detected once, and about 13% sits in the top ten. Sequencing used lung tumor tissue. The clonotype was recovered from a man aged 30 to 45 with non-small cell lung cancer.

The CDR3 nucleotides read TGTGCCAGCGGTTACTCGATCCCGGACTCCAACAATGAGCAATTCTTC. Its translation is CASGYSIPDSNNEQFF. The rearrangement uses TRBV6-2 or TRBV6-3 and TRBJ2-1; tentatively, D is TRBD2 (5 bases). CDR1 and CDR2 (germline): MNHEY, SVGEGT. The CDR3 totals 16 residues.